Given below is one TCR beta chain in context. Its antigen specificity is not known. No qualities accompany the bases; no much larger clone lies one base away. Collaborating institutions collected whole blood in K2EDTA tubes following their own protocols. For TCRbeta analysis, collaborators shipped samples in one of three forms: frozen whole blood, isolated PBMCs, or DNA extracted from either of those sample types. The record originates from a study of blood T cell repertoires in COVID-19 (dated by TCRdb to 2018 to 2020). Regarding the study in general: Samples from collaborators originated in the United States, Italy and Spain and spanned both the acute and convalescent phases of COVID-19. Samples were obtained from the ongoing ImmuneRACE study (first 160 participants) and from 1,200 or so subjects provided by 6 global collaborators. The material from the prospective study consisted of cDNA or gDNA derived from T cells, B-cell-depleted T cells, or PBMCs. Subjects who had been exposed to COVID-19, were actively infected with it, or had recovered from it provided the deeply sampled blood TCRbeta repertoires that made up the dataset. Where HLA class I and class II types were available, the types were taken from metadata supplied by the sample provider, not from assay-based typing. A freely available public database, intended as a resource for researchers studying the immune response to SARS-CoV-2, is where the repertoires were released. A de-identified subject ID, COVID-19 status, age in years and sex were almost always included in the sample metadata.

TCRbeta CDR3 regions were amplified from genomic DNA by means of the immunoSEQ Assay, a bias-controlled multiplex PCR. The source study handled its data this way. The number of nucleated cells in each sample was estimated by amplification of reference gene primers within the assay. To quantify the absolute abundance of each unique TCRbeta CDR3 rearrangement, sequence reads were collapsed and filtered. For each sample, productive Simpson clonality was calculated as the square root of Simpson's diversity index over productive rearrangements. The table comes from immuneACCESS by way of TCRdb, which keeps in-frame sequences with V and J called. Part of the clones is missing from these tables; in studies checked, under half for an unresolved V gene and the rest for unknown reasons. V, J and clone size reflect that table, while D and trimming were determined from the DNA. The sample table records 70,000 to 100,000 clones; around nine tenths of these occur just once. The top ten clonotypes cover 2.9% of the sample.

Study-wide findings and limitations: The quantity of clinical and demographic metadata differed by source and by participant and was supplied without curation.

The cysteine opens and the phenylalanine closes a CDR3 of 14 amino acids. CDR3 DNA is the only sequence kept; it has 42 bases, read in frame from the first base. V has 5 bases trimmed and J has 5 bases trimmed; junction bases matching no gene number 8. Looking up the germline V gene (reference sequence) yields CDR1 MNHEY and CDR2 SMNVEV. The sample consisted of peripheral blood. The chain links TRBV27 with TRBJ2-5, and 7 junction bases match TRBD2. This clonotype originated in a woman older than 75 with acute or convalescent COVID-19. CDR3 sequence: CASSPLGTTETQYF. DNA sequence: TGTGCCAGCAGTCCCTTGGGGACTACTGAGACCCAGTACTTC.